Sequencing of this T cell receptor (beta chain) was carried out in a study of T-cell memory formation after mild COVID-19. This clonotype was recorded a few times. Its antigen is still unknown. V gave up 6 bases and J gave up 2 bases; unmatched junction bases: 10. CDR3 size: 16 residues. Germline loops: CDR1 MDHEN, CDR2 SYDVKM. From 5'RACE with constant-segment primers came TCR alpha and TCR beta cDNA libraries that carried sample barcodes and UMIs. MiXCR was run by TCRdb on the 5' RACE reads, yielding one entry per CDR3 protein. The top ten hold 20% to 25% of the sample, which has around 300,000 distinct CDR3 sequences, roughly 13% seen once. The study's findings and limits: Researchers report contracting CD4+ clones mostly in CM and EM, with CD8+ clones in EMRA.

V usage is TRBV28 and J usage is TRBJ2-1, with 7 bases matching TRBD2. This TCR was sampled from a young man who had mild COVID-19 (a few samples of this study predate the infection). Cell type and time point are not known. Sample: PBMCs or a T cell subset sorted from them (not recorded which). The CDR3 region is CASRPPVGGTYNEQFF. CDR3 bases: TGTGCCAGCAGACCCCCGGTGGGGGGGACCTACAATGAGCAGTTCTTC.